These T cell receptor beta chains were read from a single sample in a study of patients and donors after allogeneic stem cell transplantation. TCRdb reanalysed the RT-PCR reads using MiXCR and keeps one entry per CDR3 protein. The data contain 920,000 or so distinct CDR3 sequences, roughly 18% of them singletons. Sequencing was carried out using blood, either unsorted or a sorted T cell fraction (not recorded which). Source of these receptors: a human donor who was either an allogeneic HSCT recipient or a stem cell or donor lymphocyte infusion donor (not recorded which). It is not recorded whose cells these are; they may come from a transplant donor. The CDR3 runs from the conserved cysteine through the conserved F or W. The D gene is left open where the match is weak. The size of a clone is reported for some rows only, either as once, few or many, or as a class for expanded clones.

D gene	V gene	clone size	J gene	CDR3 protein	CDR3 DNA
TRBD2	TRBV12-3/TRBV12-4	.	TRBJ2-1	CASSSGLAVSSYNEQFF	TGTGCCAGCAGTTCGGGACTAGCGGTAAGCTCCTACAATGAGCAGTTCTTC
.	TRBV6-1	.	TRBJ1-1	CASSSGATEAFF	TGTGCCAGCAGTTCAGGGGCCACTGAAGCTTTCTTT
.	TRBV12-3/TRBV12-4	few	TRBJ1-2	CASSLKYGYTF	TGTGCCAGCAGTTTAAAGTATGGCTACACCTTC
.	TRBV6-9	few	TRBJ2-7	CANYEQYF	TGTGCCAACTACGAGCAGTACTTC
.	TRBV7-2	few	TRBJ2-6	CASTQSVAGANVLTF	TGTGCCAGCACCCAATCGGTGGCTGGGGCCAACGTCCTGACTTTC
.	TRBV6-5	few	TRBJ2-5	CASSYGGGGETQYF	TGTGCCAGCAGTTACGGCGGAGGCGGGGAGACCCAGTACTTC
.	TRBV9	.	TRBJ1-1	CASSSGGIGRTEAFF	TGTGCCAGCAGCTCCGGGGGGATCGGGCGTACTGAAGCTTTCTTT
.	TRBV15	.	TRBJ1-1	CATAPGVNPEAFF	TGTGCCACGGCCCCAGGGGTTAACCCTGAAGCTTTCTTT
.	TRBV6-1	once	TRBJ2-2	CASRVTMGADTGELFF	TGTGCCAGCAGGGTGACAATGGGCGCGGACACCGGGGAGCTGTTTTTT
.	TRBV4-1	few	TRBJ1-5	CASSQVKDTAAQPQHF	TGCGCCAGCAGCCAAGTTAAGGACACTGCGGCGCAGCCCCAGCATTTT
.	TRBV20-1	few	TRBJ1-6	CSARVRAGPLHF	TGCAGTGCTAGAGTTAGAGCGGGTCCCCTCCACTTT
.	TRBV21-1	few	TRBJ1-2	CARGTKSNYGYTF	TGTGCCAGGGGAACAAAATCTAACTATGGCTACACCTTC
TRBD1	TRBV9	few	TRBJ2-6	CASSAPTGGTGANVLTF	TGTGCCAGCAGCGCTCCCACAGGGGGCACTGGGGCCAACGTCCTGACTTTC
.	TRBV3-1	.	TRBJ1-1	CASSQDGPLGNTEAFF	TGTGCCAGCAGCCAAGATGGCCCCTTAGGGAACACTGAAGCTTTCTTT
.	TRBV7-6	.	TRBJ2-7	CASSLGQGRPDKF	TGTGCCAGCAGCTTAGGGCAGGGGAGGCCTGATAAGTTC
TRBD1	TRBV6-1	few	TRBJ1-1	CASSGLQDRGTEAFF	TGTGCCAGCAGTGGCCTACAAGACAGGGGGACTGAAGCTTTCTTT
.	TRBV30	few	TRBJ2-1	CAWSGVSNEQFF	TGTGCCTGGAGTGGGGTGAGCAATGAGCAGTTCTTC
.	TRBV6-4	.	TRBJ2-1	CASSDVRGEQFF	TGTGCCAGCAGTGACGTCCGGGGTGAGCAGTTCTTC
TRBD1	TRBV3-1	.	TRBJ1-1	CASSHRTGGLGEAFF	TGTGCCAGCAGCCACCGGACAGGGGGCCTAGGTGAAGCTTTCTTT
.	TRBV27	.	TRBJ2-7	CACSLSGPYEQYF	TGTGCCTGCAGTCTGTCGGGCCCCTACGAGCAGTACTTC
TRBD1	TRBV7-8	.	TRBJ1-1	CASSLVPGMHPTGLNTEAFF	TGTGCCAGCAGCTTAGTCCCAGGTATGCACCCGACAGGGTTGAACACTGAAGCTTTCTTT
.	TRBV4-2	few	TRBJ2-7	CASASGYEQYF	TGTGCCAGTGCCAGCGGGTACGAGCAGTACTTC
TRBD2	TRBV6-1	.	TRBJ2-7	CASSSGLAVDEQYF	TGTGCCAGCAGCTCGGGACTAGCGGTCGACGAGCAGTACTTC
.	TRBV20-1	few	TRBJ2-7	CSAEEGLAYEQYF	TGCAGTGCTGAAGAGGGGTTGGCCTACGAGCAGTACTTC
.	TRBV29-1	.	TRBJ2-2	CSVEGGPWIGELFF	TGCAGCGTTGAGGGGGGGCCGTGGATCGGGGAGCTGTTTTTT